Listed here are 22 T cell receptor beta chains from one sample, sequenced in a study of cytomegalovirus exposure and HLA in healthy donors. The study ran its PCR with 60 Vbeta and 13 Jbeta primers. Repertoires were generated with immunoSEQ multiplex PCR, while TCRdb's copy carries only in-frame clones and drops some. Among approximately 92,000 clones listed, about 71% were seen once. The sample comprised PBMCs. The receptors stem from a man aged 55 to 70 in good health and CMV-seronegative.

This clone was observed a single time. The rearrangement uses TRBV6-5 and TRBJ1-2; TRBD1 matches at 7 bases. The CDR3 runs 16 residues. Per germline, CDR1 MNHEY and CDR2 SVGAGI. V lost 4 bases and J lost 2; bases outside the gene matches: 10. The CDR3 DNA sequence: TGTGCCAGCAGTTTGGTGGCAGGGGGTACCAACTATGGCTACACCTTC. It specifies CASSLVAGGTNYGYTF.

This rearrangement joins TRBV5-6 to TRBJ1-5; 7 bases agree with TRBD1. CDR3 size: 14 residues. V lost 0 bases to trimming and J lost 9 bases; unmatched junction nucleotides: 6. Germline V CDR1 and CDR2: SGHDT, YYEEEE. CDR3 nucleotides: TGTGCCAGCAGCTTGGATAGGGGGCTCGGGCCCCAGCATTTT. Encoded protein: CASSLDRGLGPQHF.

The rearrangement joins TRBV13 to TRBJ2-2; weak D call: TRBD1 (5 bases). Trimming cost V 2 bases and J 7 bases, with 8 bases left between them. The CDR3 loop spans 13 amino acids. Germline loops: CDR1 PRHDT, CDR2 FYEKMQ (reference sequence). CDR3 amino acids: CASSLQGIGELFF. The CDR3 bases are TGTGCCAGCAGCTTACAGGGCATCGGGGAGCTGTTTTTT.

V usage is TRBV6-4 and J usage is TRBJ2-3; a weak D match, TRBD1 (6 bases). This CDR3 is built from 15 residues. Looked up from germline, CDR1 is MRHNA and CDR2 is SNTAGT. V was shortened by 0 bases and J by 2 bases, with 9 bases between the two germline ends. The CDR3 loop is CASSDSNRDTDTQYF. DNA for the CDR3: TGTGCCAGCAGTGACTCCAACAGGGACACAGATACGCAGTATTTT.

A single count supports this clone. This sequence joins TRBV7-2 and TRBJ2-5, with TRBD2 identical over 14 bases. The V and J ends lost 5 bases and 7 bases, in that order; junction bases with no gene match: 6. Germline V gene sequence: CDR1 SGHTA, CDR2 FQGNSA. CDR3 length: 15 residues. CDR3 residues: CASSVGTSGGWTQYF. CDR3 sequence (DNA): TGTGCCAGCAGCGTCGGGACTAGCGGGGGATGGACCCAGTACTTC. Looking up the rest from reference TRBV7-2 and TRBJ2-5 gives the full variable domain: GAGVSQSPSNKVTEKGKDVELRCDPISGHTALYWYRQSLGQGLEFLIYFQGNSAPDKSGLPSDRFSAERTGGSVSTLTIQRTQQEDSAVYLCASSVGTSGGWTQYFGPGTRLLVL.

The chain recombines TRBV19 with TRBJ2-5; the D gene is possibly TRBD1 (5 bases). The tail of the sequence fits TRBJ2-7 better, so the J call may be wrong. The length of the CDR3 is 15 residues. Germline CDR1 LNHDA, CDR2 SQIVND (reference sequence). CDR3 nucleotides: TGTGCCAGTAGTGACGACAGAAGGGGCTCCTACGAGCAGTACTTC. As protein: CASSDDRRGSYEQYF.

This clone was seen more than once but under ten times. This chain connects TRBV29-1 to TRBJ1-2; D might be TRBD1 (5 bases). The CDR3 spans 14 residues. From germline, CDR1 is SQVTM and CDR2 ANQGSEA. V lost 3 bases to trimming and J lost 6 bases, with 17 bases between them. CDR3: CSVDQGGSAHGYTF. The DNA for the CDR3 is TGCAGCGTTGATCAGGGAGGCAGTGCCCATGGCTACACCTTC.

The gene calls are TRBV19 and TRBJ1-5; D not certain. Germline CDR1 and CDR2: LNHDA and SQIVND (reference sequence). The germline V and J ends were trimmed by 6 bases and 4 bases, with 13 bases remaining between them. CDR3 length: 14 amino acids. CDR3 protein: CASSWRDRNQPQHF. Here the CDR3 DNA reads TGTGCCAGTAGCTGGCGGGATCGGAATCAGCCCCAGCATTTT.

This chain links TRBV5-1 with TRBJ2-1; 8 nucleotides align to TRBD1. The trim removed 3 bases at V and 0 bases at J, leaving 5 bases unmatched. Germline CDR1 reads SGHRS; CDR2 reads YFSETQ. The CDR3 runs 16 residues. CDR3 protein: CASSSGQGLSYNEQFF. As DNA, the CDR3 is TGCGCCAGCAGCTCCGGACAGGGCCTCTCCTACAATGAGCAGTTCTTC.

The DNA for the CDR3 is TGTGCCAGCAGCTCCCCCGGGACAGGGGGAACTGAAGCTTTCTTT. Its translation is CASSSPGTGGTEAFF. The rearrangement uses TRBV11-2 and TRBJ1-1; 11 nucleotides line up with TRBD1. The CDR3 is 15 residues long. CDR1 and CDR2 (germline): SGHAT, FQNNGV. V gave up 4 bases and J gave up 5 bases; unmatched junction bases: 6.

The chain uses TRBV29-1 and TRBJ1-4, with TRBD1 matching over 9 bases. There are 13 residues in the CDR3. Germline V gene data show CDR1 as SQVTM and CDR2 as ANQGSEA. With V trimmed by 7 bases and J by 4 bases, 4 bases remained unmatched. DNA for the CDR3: TGCAGCGCACTGACAGGGGGTAATGAAAAACTGTTTTTT. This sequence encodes CSALTGGNEKLFF. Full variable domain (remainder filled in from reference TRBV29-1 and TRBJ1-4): SAVISQKPSRDICQRGTSLTIQCQVDSQVTMMFWYRQQPGQSLTLIATANQGSEATYESGFVIDKFPISRPNLTFSTLTVSNMSPEDSSIYLCSALTGGNEKLFFGSGTQLSVL.

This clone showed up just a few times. The CDR3 is CASGGLAVYNEQFF. CDR3 in DNA: TGTGCCAGCGGGGGACTAGCAGTGTACAATGAGCAGTTCTTC. V gene TRBV6-1 combines with J gene TRBJ2-1; 9 bases map to TRBD2. This CDR3 comprises 14 residues. V shed 8 bases, J shed 4 bases, and the junction held 6 bases outside the gene matches. Germline CDR1 MNHNS, CDR2 SASEGT.

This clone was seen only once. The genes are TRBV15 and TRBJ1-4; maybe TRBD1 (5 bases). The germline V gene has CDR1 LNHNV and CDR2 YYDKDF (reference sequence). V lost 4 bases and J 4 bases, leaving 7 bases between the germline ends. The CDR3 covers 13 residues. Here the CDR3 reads CATSTGVNEKLFF. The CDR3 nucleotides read TGTGCCACCAGCACGGGGGTTAATGAAAAACTGTTTTTT.

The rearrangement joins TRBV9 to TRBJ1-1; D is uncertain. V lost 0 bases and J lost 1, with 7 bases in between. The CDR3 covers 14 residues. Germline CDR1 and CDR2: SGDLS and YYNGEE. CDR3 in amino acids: CASSVASGNTEAFF. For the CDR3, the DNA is TGTGCCAGCAGCGTAGCGTCAGGGAACACTGAAGCTTTCTTT.

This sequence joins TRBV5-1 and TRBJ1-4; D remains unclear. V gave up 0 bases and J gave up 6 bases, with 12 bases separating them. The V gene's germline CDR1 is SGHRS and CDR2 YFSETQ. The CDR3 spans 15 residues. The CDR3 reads CASSLGAASDEKLFF. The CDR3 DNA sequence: TGCGCCAGCAGCTTGGGGGCTGCTTCGGATGAAAAACTGTTTTTT. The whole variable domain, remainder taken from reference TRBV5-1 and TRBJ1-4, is KAGVTQTPRYLIKTRGQQVTLSCSPISGHRSVSWYQQTPGQGLQFLFEYFSETQRNKGNFPGRFSGRQFSNSRSEMNVSTLELGDSALYLCASSLGAASDEKLFFGSGTQLSVL.

The CDR3 sequence: CATSRGLGRVQETQYF. CDR3 coding DNA: TGTGCCACCAGCAGAGGGCTTGGCAGGGTCCAAGAGACCCAGTACTTC. The genes are TRBV15 and TRBJ2-5; possibly TRBD1 for D (5 bases). The CDR3 is 16 amino acids. V lost 1 base to trimming and J lost 1 base, with 13 bases between them. Germline CDR1 and CDR2: LNHNV and YYDKDF (reference sequence). Variable domain in full (rest from reference TRBV15 and TRBJ2-5): DAMVIQNPRYQVTQFGKPVTLSCSQTLNHNVMYWYQQKSSQAPKLLFHYYDKDFNNEADTPDNFQSRRPNTSFCFLDIRSPGLGDTAMYLCATSRGLGRVQETQYFGPGTRLLVL.

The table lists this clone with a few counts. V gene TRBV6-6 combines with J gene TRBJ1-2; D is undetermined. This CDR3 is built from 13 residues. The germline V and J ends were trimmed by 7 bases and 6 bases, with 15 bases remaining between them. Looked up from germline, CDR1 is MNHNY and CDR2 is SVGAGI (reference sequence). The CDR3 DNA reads TGTGCCAGCATAAGGGAGGGCGTCGATGGCTACACCTTC. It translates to CASIREGVDGYTF.

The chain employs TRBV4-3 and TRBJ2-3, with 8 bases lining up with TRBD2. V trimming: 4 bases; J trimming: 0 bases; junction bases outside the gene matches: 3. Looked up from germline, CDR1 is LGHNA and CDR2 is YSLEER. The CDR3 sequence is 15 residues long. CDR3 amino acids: CASSLQRGSTDTQYF. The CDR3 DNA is TGCGCCAGCAGCCTCCAGCGGGGGAGCACAGATACGCAGTATTTT.

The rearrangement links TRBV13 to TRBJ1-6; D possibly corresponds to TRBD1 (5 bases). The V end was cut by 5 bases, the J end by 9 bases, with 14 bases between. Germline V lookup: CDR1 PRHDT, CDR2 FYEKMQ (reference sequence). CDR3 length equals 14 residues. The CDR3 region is CASSSGTVVSPLHF. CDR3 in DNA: TGTGCCAGCAGCAGCGGGACGGTTGTTTCACCCCTCCACTTT.

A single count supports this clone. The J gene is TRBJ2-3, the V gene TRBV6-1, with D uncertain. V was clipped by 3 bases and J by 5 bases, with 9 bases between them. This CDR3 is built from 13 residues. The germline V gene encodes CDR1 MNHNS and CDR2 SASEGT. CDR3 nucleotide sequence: TGTGCCAGCAGTGATGAGATGAGAGATACGCAGTATTTT. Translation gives CASSDEMRDTQYF.

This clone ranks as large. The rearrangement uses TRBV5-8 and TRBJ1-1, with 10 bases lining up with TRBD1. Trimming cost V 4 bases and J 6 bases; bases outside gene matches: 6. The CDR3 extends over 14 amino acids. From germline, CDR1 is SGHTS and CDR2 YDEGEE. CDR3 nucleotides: TGTGCCAGCAGCATTCGACAGGGGGCAGCTGAAGCTTTCTTT. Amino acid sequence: CASSIRQGAAEAFF.

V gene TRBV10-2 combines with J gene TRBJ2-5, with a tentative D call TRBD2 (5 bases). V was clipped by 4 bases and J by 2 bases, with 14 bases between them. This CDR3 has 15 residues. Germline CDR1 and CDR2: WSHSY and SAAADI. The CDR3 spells CASSVDWETQETQYF. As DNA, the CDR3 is TGCGCCAGCAGTGTAGACTGGGAGACACAAGAGACCCAGTACTTC.